This is a list of T cell receptor beta chains from one sample in a study of technical replicates of blood from several donors. Sequenced by immunoSEQ multiplex PCR; TCRdb stores in-frame clones only, minus some. The sample records about 88,000 clones, approximately 94% being singletons. Sample: T cells isolated from PBMCs. The receptors derive from a human donor in good health. The CDR3 runs from the conserved cysteine through the conserved F or W. D genes are given only for firm matches. Clone size is given for some rows only: seen once, a few or many times, or a class if the clone is expanded.

D gene: TRBD2; V gene: TRBV19; J gene: TRBJ2-3; clone size: NA; CDR3 protein: CASSPAAGGTDTQYF; CDR3 DNA: TGTGCCAGTAGTCCGGCCGCGGGGGGCACAGATACGCAGTATTTT
D gene: NA; V gene: TRBV2; J gene: TRBJ2-7; clone size: NA; CDR3 protein: CASSEALSQKRSYEQYF; CDR3 DNA: TGTGCCAGCAGTGAAGCGCTTAGCCAAAAGAGGTCCTACGAGCAGTACTTC
D gene: TRBD2; V gene: TRBV5-1; J gene: TRBJ2-1; clone size: NA; CDR3 protein: CASSFPLAGEYYNEQFF; CDR3 DNA: TGCGCCAGCAGCTTCCCTCTAGCGGGAGAATACTACAATGAGCAGTTCTTC
D gene: TRBD2; V gene: TRBV9; J gene: TRBJ2-5; clone size: NA; CDR3 protein: CASSVALAGSGGETQYF; CDR3 DNA: TGTGCCAGCAGCGTAGCTCTAGCGGGGTCTGGAGGGGAGACCCAGTACTTC
D gene: TRBD2; V gene: TRBV6-1; J gene: TRBJ2-3; clone size: NA; CDR3 protein: CASSAGLAGDTQYF; CDR3 DNA: TGTGCCAGCAGTGCGGGACTAGCGGGAGATACGCAGTATTTT
D gene: TRBD2; V gene: TRBV6-5; J gene: TRBJ2-1; clone size: NA; CDR3 protein: CASRPGLAGVDEQFF; CDR3 DNA: TGTGCCAGCAGACCGGGACTAGCGGGAGTAGATGAGCAGTTCTTC
D gene: TRBD1; V gene: TRBV14; J gene: TRBJ1-1; clone size: NA; CDR3 protein: CASSPSGTGGLWAFF; CDR3 DNA: TGTGCCAGCAGCCCCTCCGGGACAGGGGGTTTGTGGGCTTTCTTT
D gene: NA; V gene: TRBV10-3; J gene: TRBJ1-2; clone size: few; CDR3 protein: CAISDPGGGSYGYTF; CDR3 DNA: TGTGCCATCAGTGATCCCGGAGGCGGGTCCTATGGCTACACCTTC
D gene: TRBD1; V gene: TRBV7-2; J gene: TRBJ1-1; clone size: NA; CDR3 protein: CASSSLGFTGGSEAFF; CDR3 DNA: TGTGCCAGCAGCTCCCTCGGGTTCACAGGGGGCAGTGAAGCTTTCTTT
D gene: NA; V gene: TRBV6-1; J gene: TRBJ2-2; clone size: few; CDR3 protein: CASRRLQGTEELFF; CDR3 DNA: TGTGCCAGCAGGCGACTACAGGGAACGGAGGAGCTGTTTTTT
D gene: TRBD2; V gene: TRBV7-9; J gene: TRBJ2-3; clone size: NA; CDR3 protein: CASSLARGGRTDTQYF; CDR3 DNA: TGTGCCAGCAGCTTAGCGCGGGGCGGGAGGACAGATACGCAGTATTTT
D gene: NA; V gene: TRBV7-9; J gene: TRBJ1-2; clone size: NA; CDR3 protein: CASSLNRDVRFGDYGYTF; CDR3 DNA: TGTGCCAGCAGCCTAAACAGGGACGTTAGGTTTGGTGACTATGGCTACACCTTC
D gene: TRBD2; V gene: TRBV10-2; J gene: TRBJ2-1; clone size: NA; CDR3 protein: CASSEGTSGTNEQFF; CDR3 DNA: TGCGCCAGCAGTGAAGGGACTAGCGGCACTAATGAGCAGTTCTTC
D gene: NA; V gene: TRBV4-1; J gene: TRBJ2-1; clone size: NA; CDR3 protein: CASSQVGLRKDEQFF; CDR3 DNA: TGCGCCAGCAGCCAAGTGGGACTCAGGAAGGATGAGCAGTTCTTC
D gene: NA; V gene: TRBV7-3; J gene: TRBJ2-5; clone size: NA; CDR3 protein: CASSLGASYQETQYF; CDR3 DNA: TGTGCCAGCAGCTTAGGGGCCAGCTACCAAGAGACCCAGTACTTC
D gene: NA; V gene: TRBV5-6; J gene: TRBJ1-5; clone size: NA; CDR3 protein: CASSLVHSNQPQHF; CDR3 DNA: TGTGCCAGCAGCTTGGTACATAGCAATCAGCCCCAGCATTTT
D gene: TRBD2; V gene: TRBV19; J gene: TRBJ2-1; clone size: NA; CDR3 protein: CASSQSGVSYNEQFF; CDR3 DNA: TGTGCCAGTAGTCAGAGCGGGGTCTCCTACAATGAGCAGTTCTTC
D gene: NA; V gene: TRBV6-1; J gene: TRBJ2-7; clone size: NA; CDR3 protein: CASRPPGVTTAEQYF; CDR3 DNA: TGTGCCAGCAGGCCCCCCGGGGTTACTACGGCCGAGCAGTACTTC
D gene: NA; V gene: TRBV11-3; J gene: TRBJ2-7; clone size: NA; CDR3 protein: CASSLGLRTEVSPYEQYF; CDR3 DNA: TGTGCCAGCAGCTTAGGCCTCAGGACAGAAGTTAGTCCCTACGAGCAGTACTTC
D gene: NA; V gene: TRBV11-2; J gene: TRBJ1-3; clone size: NA; CDR3 protein: CASSLAGPGNTIYF; CDR3 DNA: TGTGCCAGCAGCTTGGCGGGTCCTGGAAACACCATATATTTT
D gene: TRBD1; V gene: TRBV4-1; J gene: TRBJ2-7; clone size: NA; CDR3 protein: CASSHPDRGTREQYF; CDR3 DNA: TGCGCCAGCAGCCATCCAGACAGGGGAACTCGCGAGCAGTACTTC
D gene: TRBD1; V gene: TRBV19; J gene: TRBJ1-1; clone size: NA; CDR3 protein: CASSAGTGVVNTEAFF; CDR3 DNA: TGTGCCAGTAGTGCCGGGACAGGGGTGGTGAACACTGAAGCTTTCTTT
D gene: TRBD1; V gene: TRBV11-2; J gene: TRBJ2-3; clone size: NA; CDR3 protein: CASSALRGSPGTDTQYF; CDR3 DNA: TGTGCCAGCAGCGCCCTCAGGGGGAGCCCTGGCACAGATACGCAGTATTTT
D gene: TRBD2; V gene: TRBV10-3; J gene: TRBJ2-5; clone size: NA; CDR3 protein: CATSGLAGGETQYF; CDR3 DNA: TGTGCCACATCGGGACTAGCGGGTGGGGAGACCCAGTACTTC
D gene: NA; V gene: TRBV2; J gene: TRBJ1-3; clone size: NA; CDR3 protein: CASIPTGNTIYF; CDR3 DNA: TGTGCCAGCATTCCTACTGGAAACACCATATATTTT
D gene: TRBD1; V gene: TRBV11-2; J gene: TRBJ1-1; clone size: NA; CDR3 protein: CASSPLRGQGPEAFF; CDR3 DNA: TGTGCCAGCAGCCCGTTAAGGGGACAGGGCCCTGAAGCTTTCTTT
D gene: TRBD1; V gene: TRBV5-1; J gene: TRBJ2-1; clone size: NA; CDR3 protein: CASSLLQGVNEQFF; CDR3 DNA: TGCGCCAGCAGCTTGTTACAGGGGGTTAATGAGCAGTTCTTC
D gene: NA; V gene: TRBV5-1; J gene: TRBJ2-7; clone size: NA; CDR3 protein: CASGGDSQPTYEQYF; CDR3 DNA: TGCGCCAGCGGCGGGGACAGCCAACCAACCTACGAGCAGTACTTC
D gene: NA; V gene: TRBV6-6; J gene: TRBJ1-4; clone size: NA; CDR3 protein: CASSGPGPGGEKLFF; CDR3 DNA: TGTGCCAGCAGTGGCCCGGGCCCGGGGGGTGAAAAACTGTTTTTT
D gene: TRBD2; V gene: TRBV7-9; J gene: TRBJ2-1; clone size: NA; CDR3 protein: CASSGRLRGPGGNYNEQFF; CDR3 DNA: TGTGCCAGCAGCGGCCGATTAAGGGGTCCGGGAGGCAACTACAATGAGCAGTTCTTC
D gene: NA; V gene: TRBV6-5; J gene: TRBJ1-1; clone size: NA; CDR3 protein: CASSYGQLLPTEAFF; CDR3 DNA: TGTGCCAGCAGTTACGGGCAGCTCCTTCCCACTGAAGCTTTCTTT
D gene: NA; V gene: TRBV5-4; J gene: TRBJ2-2; clone size: NA; CDR3 protein: CASSSEHYTGELFF; CDR3 DNA: TGTGCCAGCTCCTCCGAACATTACACCGGGGAGCTGTTTTTT
D gene: TRBD2; V gene: TRBV27; J gene: TRBJ2-2; clone size: once; CDR3 protein: CASSLAGGLPGELFF; CDR3 DNA: TGTGCCAGCAGCCTAGCGGGGGGACTGCCCGGGGAGCTGTTTTTT
D gene: NA; V gene: TRBV28; J gene: TRBJ2-5; clone size: NA; CDR3 protein: CASSLTGLTSETQYF; CDR3 DNA: TGTGCCAGCAGTTTAACGGGACTTACCTCGGAGACCCAGTACTTC